This passage covers 30 T cell receptor beta chains from one sample sequenced in a study of T cell changes during pregnancy in multiple sclerosis. Here immunoSEQ multiplex PCR was the method, and the copy in TCRdb shows in-frame clones only, minus some. Of more than 55,000 clones in the sample, approximately 90% are singletons; the top ten hold about 0.4%. This sample comprised CD4+ T cells from peripheral blood mononuclear cells, obtained in the third trimester of pregnancy. The receptors shown here come from a female donor with multiple sclerosis, enrolled in a pregnancy study.

V usage is TRBV6-5 and J usage is TRBJ1-2; no reliable D call. V lost 8 bases and J 2 bases, leaving 12 bases between the germline ends. This CDR3 comprises 13 residues. Per germline, CDR1 MNHEY and CDR2 SVGAGI. The DNA of the CDR3 is TGTGCCAGCGCGACACTTCCGAACTATGGCTACACCTTC. Translated, it gives CASATLPNYGYTF.

V gene TRBV11-2 combines with J gene TRBJ2-5, with 8 bases matching TRBD1. J lost 5 bases, V lost 4 bases, and 12 bases had no gene match. The CDR3 is 16 residues long. Per the germline V gene, CDR1 is SGHAT and CDR2 is FQNNGV. CDR3: CASSSLSTGVGETQYF. The CDR3 nucleotides read TGTGCCAGCAGCTCTCTGTCGACAGGGGTAGGGGAGACCCAGTACTTC. The whole variable domain, remainder taken from reference TRBV11-2 and TRBJ2-5, is EAGVAQSPRYKIIEKRQSVAFWCNPISGHATLYWYQQILGQGPKLLIQFQNNGVVDDSQLPKDRFSAERLKGVDSTLKIQPAKLEDSAVYLCASSSLSTGVGETQYFGPGTRLLVL.

This clone was seen just once. The V gene is TRBV27, the J gene TRBJ2-2, with a possible D match to TRBD2 (7 bases). The length of the CDR3 is 15 residues. V gave up 6 bases and J gave up 6 bases, with 17 bases separating them. Germline loops: CDR1 MNHEY, CDR2 SMNVEV (reference sequence). CDR3 loop: CASRTGGLEAGELFF. CDR3 nucleotide sequence: TGTGCCAGCAGAACGGGGGGCCTTGAGGCCGGGGAGCTGTTTTTT.

The rearrangement uses TRBV5-1 and TRBJ2-1; 10 bases align to TRBD1. The trim removed 1 base at V and 4 bases at J, leaving 2 bases unmatched. Germline CDR1 is SGHRS and CDR2 is YFSETQ. The CDR3 runs 15 residues. The CDR3 loop is CASSLRQGAYNEQFF. For the CDR3, the DNA is TGCGCCAGCAGCTTGAGACAGGGGGCTTACAATGAGCAGTTCTTC. The full variable domain, rest sourced from reference TRBV5-1 and TRBJ2-1, is KAGVTQTPRYLIKTRGQQVTLSCSPISGHRSVSWYQQTPGQGLQFLFEYFSETQRNKGNFPGRFSGRQFSNSRSEMNVSTLELGDSALYLCASSLRQGAYNEQFFGPGTRLTVL.

The J gene is TRBJ2-6, the V gene TRBV19; D is unresolved. This CDR3 is built from 17 residues. CDR1 and CDR2 (germline): LNHDA, SQIVND (reference sequence). Between the trimmed V and J ends, which lost 3 bases and 1 base, there was a span of 13 bases. The CDR3 DNA is TGTGCCAGTAGTATCACTCTTCCTTGGTCTGGGGCCAACGTCCTGACTTTC. Protein sequence: CASSITLPWSGANVLTF.

This clone has only a few counts. V is TRBV6-1 and J is TRBJ1-3; no firm D call. The germline CDR1 and CDR2 sequences are MNHNS and SASEGT. The CDR3 covers 15 residues. Trimming removed 2 bases at V and 4 bases at J, with 12 bases between. The CDR3 reads CASSESEGSGNTIYF. CDR3 coding DNA: TGTGCCAGCAGTGAATCTGAGGGTTCCGGAAACACCATATATTTT.

The chain carries TRBV7-2 and TRBJ2-7; tentative D call: TRBD1 (5 bases). V was trimmed by 4 bases and J by 4 bases, leaving 8 bases between them. Per germline, CDR1 SGHTA and CDR2 FQGNSA. The CDR3 totals 12 residues. The CDR3 region has the DNA TGTGCCAGCAGCTGGGGCCTTTACGAGCAGTACTTC. Translating it yields CASSWGLYEQYF.

The chain links TRBV25-1 to TRBJ2-1; TRBD2 aligns across 12 bases. CDR3 length: 18 amino acids. CDR1 and CDR2 from the germline V gene are MGHDK and SYGVNS. The V and J ends lost 1 base and 8 bases, in that order; junction bases with no gene match: 12. The CDR3 DNA follows: TGTGCCAGCAGTGAATTTGGGGCTAGCGGGGGGGCGGAGGATGAGCAGTTCTTC. It encodes CASSEFGASGGAEDEQFF.

The chain joins TRBV2 to TRBJ1-2; 7 bases are a match to TRBD1. The germline gives CDR1 SNHLY, CDR2 FYNNEI. V dropped 5 bases and J dropped 4; count of bases not matched to a gene: 16. The CDR3 loop spans 17 amino acids. The CDR3 loop is CASSPTKKQGLGYGYTF. The CDR3, as DNA: TGTGCCAGCAGTCCTACGAAGAAACAGGGGTTAGGCTATGGCTACACCTTC.

This chain links TRBV9 with TRBJ1-1; the D is unclear. Germline lookup yields CDR1 SGDLS and CDR2 YYNGEE. The CDR3 is 12 residues long. Trimming removed 0 bases from V and 11 bases from J, with 11 bases in between. CDR3 sequence: CASSVAAGTAFF. The CDR3 DNA follows: TGTGCCAGCAGCGTAGCGGCGGGTACGGCTTTCTTT. The whole variable domain, filled in from reference TRBV9 and TRBJ1-1, reads DSGVTQTPKHLITATGQRVTLRCSPRSGDLSVYWYQQSLDQGLQFLIQYYNGEERAKGNILERFSAQQFPDLHSELNLSSLELGDSALYFCASSVAAGTAFFGQGTRLTVV.

The CDR3: CASSLAGTSYGVQYF. The CDR3 DNA reads as TGTGCCAGCAGCCTAGCGGGTACCTCCTACGGGGTGCAGTACTTC. The chain is built from TRBV11-2 and TRBJ2-7; 8 bases are a match to TRBD2. The germline V gene has CDR1 SGHAT and CDR2 FQNNGV. This CDR3 spans 15 amino acids. J was trimmed by 9 bases and V by 5 bases; bases with no gene match: 15.

The V gene is TRBV11-1, the J gene TRBJ1-5, with 10 bases that match TRBD1. The V segment lost 5 bases and the J segment 7 bases; nucleotides outside the gene matches: 5. The germline gives CDR1 SGHAT, CDR2 FQDESV (reference sequence). The CDR3 sequence is 14 residues long. CDR3 region: CASSEGTGAQPQHF. The CDR3 DNA reads TGTGCCAGCAGCGAAGGGACAGGGGCACAGCCCCAGCATTTT.

This clone showed up just once. This chain connects TRBV5-3 to TRBJ1-6, with D possibly TRBD1 on 5 matching bases. TRBV5-3 is classed as an ORF, of uncertain function. Trimming took off 3 bases at V and 3 bases at J, with 25 bases between the two ends. This CDR3 has 20 residues. CDR3 loop: CARSSQRPECGAFYNSPLHF. CDR3 nucleotide sequence: TGTGCCAGAAGCTCCCAACGCCCCGAATGTGGGGCTTTCTATAATTCACCCCTCCACTTT.

This chain joins TRBV2 and TRBJ2-4, with D possibly matching TRBD2 (6 bases). V lost 4 bases and J 1 base, leaving 11 bases between the germline ends. The CDR3 is 15 residues long. Germline assignment: CDR1 SNHLY and CDR2 FYNNEI. The CDR3 nucleotides are TGTGCCAGCAGTGGCGGGGTTACCGCCAAAAACATTCAGTACTTC. Protein sequence: CASSGGVTAKNIQYF.

This sequence joins TRBV2 and TRBJ2-1, with 7 bases identical to TRBD2. With V trimmed by 6 bases and J by 4 bases, 6 bases remained unmatched. The germline V gene encodes CDR1 SNHLY and CDR2 FYNNEI. This CDR3 spans 14 amino acids. The CDR3 is CASSAGERYNEQFF. DNA of the CDR3: TGTGCCAGCAGCGCGGGAGAGCGGTACAATGAGCAGTTCTTC.

The gene calls are TRBV29-1 and TRBJ1-2; 9 bases are shared with TRBD1. Germline V gives CDR1 SQVTM, CDR2 ANQGSEA. This CDR3 has 13 amino acids. The V and J ends lost 4 bases and 6 bases, in that order; junction bases with no gene match: 6. This chain's CDR3 is CSVARDRENGYTF. In DNA, the CDR3 is TGCAGCGTTGCCCGGGACAGGGAAAATGGCTACACCTTC. Looking up the rest from reference TRBV29-1 and TRBJ1-2 gives the full variable domain: SAVISQKPSRDICQRGTSLTIQCQVDSQVTMMFWYRQQPGQSLTLIATANQGSEATYESGFVIDKFPISRPNLTFSTLTVSNMSPEDSSIYLCSVARDRENGYTFGSGTRLTVV.

The chain has TRBV7-2 and TRBJ2-3, with D possibly TRBD2 on 6 matching bases. This CDR3 spans 14 amino acids. Trimming shortened V by 4 bases and J by 2 bases, and 10 bases separated the two germline ends. CDR1 is SGHTA and CDR2 is FQGNSA in the germline V gene. The CDR3 here is CASSWGGVTDTQYF. For the CDR3, the DNA is TGTGCCAGCAGCTGGGGCGGGGTCACAGATACGCAGTATTTT.

The rearrangement joins TRBV5-6 to TRBJ1-1, with 7 nucleotides matching TRBD1. V gave up 0 bases and J gave up 11 bases; unmatched junction bases: 19. This CDR3 has 17 residues. Germline V gene lookup returns CDR1 SGHDT and CDR2 YYEEEE. CDR3 sequence: CASSLGPWHRGEMAAFF. CDR3 DNA sequence: TGTGCCAGCAGCTTGGGTCCGTGGCACAGGGGCGAAATGGCGGCTTTCTTT.

The count of this clone is one. The genes are TRBV7-2 and TRBJ2-1, with 13 nucleotides matching TRBD2. This CDR3 comprises 16 residues. Losses at the gene ends were 5 bases for V and 8 bases for J; bases not matched to a gene: 9. CDR1 is SGHTA, CDR2 FQGNSA, per germline. The CDR3 coding sequence is TGTGCCAGCAGCCGTGGGGGGACTAGCGGGAACTATGAGCAGTTCTTC. Amino acid sequence: CASSRGGTSGNYEQFF.

This clone came up a few times. This chain links TRBV14 with TRBJ2-1, with 7 bases lining up with TRBD2. V trimming: 2 bases; J trimming: 7 bases; junction bases outside the gene matches: 5. The CDR3 spans 14 residues. CDR1 and CDR2 (germline): SGHDN, FVKESK. CDR3 sequence reads: CASSQNWGGNEQFF. In DNA, the CDR3 is TGTGCCAGCAGCCAAAATTGGGGAGGGAATGAGCAGTTCTTC.

V gene TRBV11-2 combines with J gene TRBJ1-1, with D possibly matching TRBD1 (5 bases). Germline CDR1 reads SGHAT; CDR2 reads FQNNGV. V lost 8 bases, J lost 5 bases, and 12 bases lay in between. This CDR3 is 12 amino acids long. As DNA, the CDR3 is TGTGCCAGCGGCCGGGGGGGTACTGAAGCTTTCTTT. It yields the protein CASGRGGTEAFF.

The chain is built from TRBV30 and TRBJ2-1; the D gene is possibly TRBD1 (5 bases). V shed 4 bases and J shed 0 bases, with 13 bases lying between them. The germline V gene encodes CDR1 GTSNPN and CDR2 SVGIG (reference sequence). CDR3 size: 15 residues. CDR3 region: CAWKGFPSSYNEQFF. The DNA of the CDR3 is TGTGCCTGGAAGGGGTTCCCTAGCTCCTACAATGAGCAGTTCTTC.

This chain uses TRBV19 with TRBJ2-3, with 7 bases fitting TRBD2. CDR3 length equals 17 residues. Trimming took 5 bases from V and 6 from J; bases not matched to a gene: 17. Germline CDR1 LNHDA, CDR2 SQIVND (reference sequence). The CDR3 DNA reads as TGTGCCAGTAGTCCCGAGACCAGCGGGATAACTCTTGATACGCAGTATTTT. Translating gives CASSPETSGITLDTQYF. The variable domain in full, with the rest retrieved from reference TRBV19 and TRBJ2-3, is DGGITQSPKYLFRKEGQNVTLSCEQNLNHDAMYWYRQDPGQGLRLIYYSQIVNDFQKGDIAEGYSVSREKKESFPLTVTSAQKNPTAFYLCASSPETSGITLDTQYFGPGTRLTVL.

The gene calls are TRBV5-1 and TRBJ2-7; TRBD1 might be the D (7 bases). The CDR3 extends over 15 amino acids. Germline lookup yields CDR1 SGHRS and CDR2 YFSETQ. Trimming removed 0 bases from V and 6 bases from J, with 16 bases in between. In DNA form, the CDR3 reads TGCGCCAGCAGCTTGGCCTGGCAGGGGGGCAGCGAGCAGTACTTC. Protein product: CASSLAWQGGSEQYF.

The chain couples TRBV10-3 to TRBJ2-1; 9 nucleotides align to TRBD2. The germline V gene encodes CDR1 ENHRY and CDR2 SYGVKD. V trimming: 2 bases; J trimming: 3 bases; junction bases outside the gene matches: 5. The CDR3 runs to 16 residues. This CDR3 is CAISEPRTSDYNEQFF. Here the CDR3 DNA reads TGTGCCATCAGTGAGCCCCGGACTAGCGACTACAATGAGCAGTTCTTC.

V is TRBV5-5 and J is TRBJ2-7; a weak D match, TRBD2 (6 bases). The CDR3 has 17 residues. Trimming cost V 4 bases and J 4 bases, with 24 bases left between them. Germline V gene sequence: CDR1 SGHKS, CDR2 YYEKEE (reference sequence). The CDR3 sequence: CASSPGVLRHGGYEQYF. The CDR3 nucleotides read TGTGCCAGCAGCCCCGGGGTATTGCGTCACGGGGGTTACGAGCAGTACTTC.

In nucleotides, the CDR3 is TGTGCCAGCAGCCTTGACCCGGGATCACCCCTCCACTTT. Its translation is CASSLDPGSPLHF. The rearrangement uses TRBV4-2 and TRBJ1-6; D is uncertain. From germline, CDR1 is LGHNA and CDR2 YNFKEQ. CDR3 size: 13 residues. The germline V and J ends were trimmed by 4 bases and 10 bases, with 11 bases remaining between them.

The chain employs TRBV4-1 and TRBJ1-2; D is undetermined. The CDR3 covers 15 residues. Trimming cost V 4 bases and J 8 bases, with 20 bases left between them. Germline V CDR1 and CDR2: MGHRA, YSYEKL. CDR3 residues: CASSPSLTQAGGYTF. CDR3 bases: TGCGCCAGCAGCCCTTCCCTTACACAAGCCGGGGGCTACACCTTC.

The chain is built from TRBV29-1 and TRBJ1-2; 12 nucleotides line up with TRBD1. Looked up from germline, CDR1 is SQVTM and CDR2 is ANQGSEA. V shed 7 bases and J 7 bases; nucleotides not matched to a gene: 19. This CDR3 is 17 amino acids long. The CDR3 sequence: CSAERGTGGPGGGGYTF. CDR3 bases: TGCAGCGCCGAGCGTGGGACAGGGGGCCCTGGGGGGGGTGGCTACACCTTC.

This clone appeared a few times. The genes are TRBV2 and TRBJ2-3; 7 positions agree with TRBD2. Looked up from germline, CDR1 is SNHLY and CDR2 is FYNNEI. The length of the CDR3 is 11 residues. The junction had 8 bases not matched to a gene; V was cut back by 6 bases and J by 14 bases. Here the CDR3 reads CASSPREVRYF. In DNA, the CDR3 is TGTGCCAGCAGCCCCCGGGAGGTTCGGTATTTT. Full variable domain (remainder filled in from reference TRBV2 and TRBJ2-3): EPEVTQTPSHQVTQMGQEVILRCVPISNHLYFYWYRQILGQKVEFLVSFYNNEISEKSEIFDDQFSVERPDGSNFTLKIRSTKLEDSAMYFCASSPREVRYFGPGTRLTVL.